Presented here are 20 T cell receptor beta chains from one specimen sequenced in a study of T cells after posttransplantation cyclophosphamide. Data came from immunoSEQ multiplex PCR; TCRdb stores just in-frame clones and leaves some out. The sample shows some 15,000 clones, 77% of them seen only once. Treatment was busulfan-fludarabine conditioning, a marrow graft, and cyclophosphamide on days +3 and +4. The sequences come from CD8+ T cells sorted from PBMCs, collected 1,900 to 2,000 days after a stem cell transplant with posttransplant cyclophosphamide. Every receptor here comes from a female patient aged 40-49 years who received an allogeneic stem cell transplant from a related donor, was CMV-positive, and had no GVHD. A share of the T cells may be of graft donor origin.

The chain employs TRBV5-1 and TRBJ1-3; no firm D call. Trimming shortened V by 0 bases and J by 3 bases, and 16 bases separated the two germline ends. From germline, CDR1 is SGHRS and CDR2 YFSETQ. This CDR3 is 17 amino acids long. Written as DNA, the CDR3 is TGCGCCAGCAGCTTGGGCCAGGCTCCCCAAGGTGGAAACACCATATATTTT. Its protein product is CASSLGQAPQGGNTIYF.

This chain joins TRBV13 and TRBJ1-2; TRBD1 agrees at 7 bases. Germline-derived CDR1 and CDR2 are PRHDT and FYEKMQ (reference sequence). The length of the CDR3 is 16 residues. The V and J ends lost 3 bases and 2 bases, in that order; junction bases with no gene match: 9. CDR3 in DNA: TGTGCCAGCAGCTTGCGGCTCGACAGGGCGAACTATGGCTACACCTTC. It codes for CASSLRLDRANYGYTF.

The chain joins TRBV7-6 to TRBJ2-7; unclear D gene. Trimming took 1 base from V and 2 from J, leaving 6 bases between them. This CDR3 has 13 residues. Per germline, CDR1 SGHVS and CDR2 FNYEAQ. Here the CDR3 reads CASSLGQPYEQYF. DNA for the CDR3: TGTGCCAGCAGCTTAGGACAACCCTACGAGCAGTACTTC.

The V and J genes are TRBV7-9 and TRBJ2-3, with D tentatively TRBD2 (6 bases). This CDR3 contains 15 residues. V lost 4 bases, J lost 2 bases, and 13 bases lay in between. CDR1 is SEHNR and CDR2 is FQNEAQ in the germline V gene (reference sequence). The CDR3 sequence is CASSYGGLDTDTQYF. The CDR3 region has the DNA TGTGCCAGCAGCTATGGGGGACTCGACACAGATACGCAGTATTTT.

The chain couples TRBV10-3 to TRBJ2-4, with a weak D call TRBD1 (6 bases). The germline gives CDR1 ENHRY, CDR2 SYGVKD. Trimming stripped 3 bases from V and 1 base from J, with 16 bases between. The CDR3 length is 17 residues. CDR3 loop: CAISEPDRTRAKNIQYF. DNA for the CDR3: TGTGCCATCAGTGAACCCGACAGGACTCGGGCCAAAAACATTCAGTACTTC.

This chain links TRBV4-2 with TRBJ2-5; perhaps TRBD2 as D (7 bases). The CDR3 is made up of 19 amino acids. The V end lost 0 bases, the J end lost 2 bases, and 22 bases lay between the germline ends. Germline V gene lookup returns CDR1 LGHNA and CDR2 YNFKEQ. In DNA, the CDR3 is TGTGCCAGCAGCCAAGATATTTTTGAGGGGGGGCTGATGCAAGAGACCCAGTACTTC. Amino acids: CASSQDIFEGGLMQETQYF.

This sequence joins TRBV4-1 and TRBJ2-5, with 10 bases lining up with TRBD2. Losses at the gene ends were 1 base for V and 1 base for J; bases not matched to a gene: 3. The germline CDR1 and CDR2 sequences are MGHRA and YSYEKL. The length of the CDR3 is 16 residues. In nucleotides, the CDR3 is TGCGCCAGCAGCCAAGGACGGACTAGCGGCCAAGAGACCCAGTACTTC. Encoded protein: CASSQGRTSGQETQYF.

The chain uses TRBV29-1 and TRBJ1-2, with D unclear. Germline V lookup: CDR1 SQVTM, CDR2 ANQGSEA. CDR3 length: 11 residues. The V end was cut by 7 bases, the J end by 0 bases, with 6 bases between. The CDR3: CSGHTNYGYTF. The CDR3 coding sequence is TGCAGCGGACACACTAACTATGGCTACACCTTC.

A single count supports this clone. The chain is built from TRBV29-1 and TRBJ1-2; TRBD1 might be the D (6 bases). CDR1 is SQVTM and CDR2 is ANQGSEA in the germline V gene. Trimming took 0 bases from V and 2 from J, leaving 10 bases between them. This CDR3 is 14 amino acids long. The CDR3 is CSVEEAGENYGYTF. CDR3 sequence (DNA): TGCAGCGTTGAAGAGGCAGGGGAAAACTATGGCTACACCTTC.

This chain links TRBV6-5 with TRBJ1-6; a weak D match, TRBD1 (6 bases). Trimming removed 2 bases from V and 10 bases from J, with 15 bases in between. The germline V gene has CDR1 MNHEY and CDR2 SVGAGI. The CDR3 has 15 amino acids. CDR3 coding DNA: TGTGCCAGCAGTTACGACGAGGGGGAAGGGTCACCCCTCCACTTT. This translates into CASSYDEGEGSPLHF.

The gene calls are TRBV5-4 and TRBJ2-3; D is possibly TRBD1 (5 bases). Looked up from germline, CDR1 is SGHNT and CDR2 is YYREEE (reference sequence). Between the trimmed V and J ends, which lost 4 bases and 5 bases, there was a span of 11 bases. The CDR3 is 13 residues long. The CDR3 spells CASSHQRGDTQYF. CDR3 sequence (DNA): TGTGCCAGCAGCCATCAAAGGGGAGATACGCAGTATTTT.

The CDR3 sequence: CASSYSGIRDNEQFF. For the CDR3, the DNA is TGTGCCAGCAGTTACTCCGGGATTAGAGACAATGAGCAGTTCTTC. V is TRBV6-6 and J is TRBJ2-1; D might be TRBD2 (5 bases). Germline CDR1 reads MNHNY; CDR2 reads SVGAGI (reference sequence). V was pared by 0 bases and J by 5 bases, with 11 bases between. The CDR3 runs 15 residues.

This chain uses TRBV4-3 with TRBJ2-1, with TRBD2 identical over 8 bases. J gave up 1 base and V 4 bases, and 12 bases lay outside the gene matches. Per the germline V gene, CDR1 is LGHNA and CDR2 is YSLEER. The CDR3 spans 18 residues. CDR3 protein: CASSLGLEIKKSYNEQFF. CDR3 in DNA: TGCGCCAGCAGCCTGGGACTAGAGATAAAGAAATCCTACAATGAGCAGTTCTTC.

This clone was seen a few times. The chain is built from TRBV29-1 and TRBJ2-5, with 9 positions matching TRBD1. The CDR3 consists of 12 residues. The ends lost 7 bases at V and 5 bases at J; junction bases unmatched: 5. Germline CDR1 SQVTM, CDR2 ANQGSEA. In nucleotides, the CDR3 is TGCAGCGGGGGACAGGGTCTCGAGACCCAGTACTTC. It encodes CSGGQGLETQYF.

The chain carries TRBV6-1 and TRBJ1-2; D gene ambiguous. Germline V lookup: CDR1 MNHNS, CDR2 SASEGT. V lost 5 bases and J 4 bases, leaving 14 bases between the germline ends. The CDR3 length is 14 residues. DNA for the CDR3: TGTGCCAGCAGTATCACCGGGGTCAGCTATGGCTACACCTTC. It yields the protein CASSITGVSYGYTF.

This sequence joins TRBV5-5 and TRBJ2-1; TRBD2 matches 9 bases. Looked up from germline, CDR1 is SGHKS and CDR2 is YYEKEE (reference sequence). Trimming at V came to 3 bases and at J to 8 bases, leaving 12 bases not matched to a gene. The CDR3 runs to 16 residues. CDR3 amino acids: CASSWGSGLAIYEQFF. The CDR3 nucleotides read TGTGCCAGCAGCTGGGGGTCTGGACTAGCGATCTATGAGCAGTTCTTC.

The chain couples TRBV5-5 to TRBJ2-7; 9 bases map to TRBD1. Trimming removed 6 bases from V and 6 bases from J; junction bases left unmatched: 13. The CDR3 consists of 15 residues. Germline lookup yields CDR1 SGHKS and CDR2 YYEKEE (reference sequence). This chain's CDR3 is CASILATGGNGEQYF. The CDR3 DNA follows: TGTGCCAGCATCCTGGCGACAGGGGGGAACGGCGAGCAGTACTTC.

The chain is built from TRBV27 and TRBJ2-1, with 14 positions matching TRBD2. J lost 8 bases, V lost 6 bases, and 0 bases had no gene match. Germline assignment: CDR1 MNHEY and CDR2 SMNVEV (reference sequence). This CDR3 region has 13 residues. The CDR3 DNA follows: TGTGCCAGCAGGGGACTAGCGGGGGATGAGCAGTTCTTC. Translated, it gives CASRGLAGDEQFF.

This chain connects TRBV27 to TRBJ2-7, with a weak D call TRBD1 (6 bases). Germline CDR1 is MNHEY and CDR2 is SMNVEV (reference sequence). This CDR3 has 13 amino acids. The V gene lost 6 bases and the J gene lost 1 base, with 10 bases spanning the gap. The CDR3 DNA sequence: TGTGCCAGCAGCACAGGGACATCCTACGAGCAGTACTTC. As protein: CASSTGTSYEQYF.

This clone was seen a few times. The gene calls are TRBV5-4 and TRBJ1-5, with unresolved D. CDR3 length: 14 residues. Germline V gives CDR1 SGHNT, CDR2 YYREEE (reference sequence). V was shortened by 2 bases and J by 4 bases, with 10 bases between the two germline ends. CDR3 sequence (DNA): TGTGCCAGCAGCTTTGCAGGAAGTAATCAGCCCCAGCATTTT. Protein sequence: CASSFAGSNQPQHF.